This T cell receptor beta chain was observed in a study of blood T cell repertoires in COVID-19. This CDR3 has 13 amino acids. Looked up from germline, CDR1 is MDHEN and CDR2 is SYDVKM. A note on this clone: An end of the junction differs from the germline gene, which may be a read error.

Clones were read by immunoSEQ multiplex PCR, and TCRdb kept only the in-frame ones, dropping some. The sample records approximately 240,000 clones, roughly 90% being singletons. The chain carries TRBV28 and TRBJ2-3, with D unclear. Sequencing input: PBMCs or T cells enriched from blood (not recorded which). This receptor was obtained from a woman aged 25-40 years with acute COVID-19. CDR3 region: CAGRSSVTDTQYF. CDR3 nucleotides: TGTGCCGGCAGGAGCAGCGTGACAGATACGCAGTATTTT.